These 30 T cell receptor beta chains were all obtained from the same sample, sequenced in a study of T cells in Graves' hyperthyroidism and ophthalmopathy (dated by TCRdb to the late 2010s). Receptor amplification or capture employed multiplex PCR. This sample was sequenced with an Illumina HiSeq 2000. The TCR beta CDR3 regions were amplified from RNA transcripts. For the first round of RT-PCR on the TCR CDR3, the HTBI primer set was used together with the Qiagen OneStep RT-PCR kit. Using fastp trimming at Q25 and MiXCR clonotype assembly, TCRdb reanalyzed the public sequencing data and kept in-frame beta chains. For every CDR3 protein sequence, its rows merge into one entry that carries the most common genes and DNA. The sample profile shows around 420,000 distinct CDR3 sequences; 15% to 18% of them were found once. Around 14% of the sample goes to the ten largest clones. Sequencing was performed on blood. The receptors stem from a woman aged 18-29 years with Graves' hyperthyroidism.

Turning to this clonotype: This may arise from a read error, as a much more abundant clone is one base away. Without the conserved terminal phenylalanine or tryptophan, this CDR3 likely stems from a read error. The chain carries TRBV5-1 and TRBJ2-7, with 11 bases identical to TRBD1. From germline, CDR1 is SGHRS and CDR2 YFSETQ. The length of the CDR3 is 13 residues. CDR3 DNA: TGTGCCAGCAGCTGGACAGGGGGCGGCGAGCAGTACCTC. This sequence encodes CASSWTGGGEQYL.

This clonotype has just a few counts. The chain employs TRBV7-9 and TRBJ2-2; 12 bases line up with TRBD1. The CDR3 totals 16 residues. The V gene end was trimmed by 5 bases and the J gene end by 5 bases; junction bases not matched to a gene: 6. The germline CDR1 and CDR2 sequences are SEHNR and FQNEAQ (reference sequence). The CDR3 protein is CASSARDRGLTGELFF. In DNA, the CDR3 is TGTGCCAGCAGCGCCCGGGACAGGGGGCTGACCGGGGAGCTGTTTTTT.

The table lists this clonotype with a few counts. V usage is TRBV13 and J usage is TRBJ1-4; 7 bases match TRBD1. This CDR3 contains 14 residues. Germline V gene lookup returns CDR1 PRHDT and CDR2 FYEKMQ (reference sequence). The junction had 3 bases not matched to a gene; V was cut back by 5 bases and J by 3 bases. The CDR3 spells CASSPDRSNEKLFF. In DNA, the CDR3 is TGTGCCAGCAGCCCGGACAGGTCTAATGAAAAACTGTTTTTT.

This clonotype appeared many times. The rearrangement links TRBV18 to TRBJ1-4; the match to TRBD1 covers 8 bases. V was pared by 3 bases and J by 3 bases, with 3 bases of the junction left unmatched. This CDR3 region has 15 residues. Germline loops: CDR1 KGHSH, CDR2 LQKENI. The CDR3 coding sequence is TGTGCCAGCTCACCGGACAGGGTCGCTAATGAAAAACTGTTTTTT. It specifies CASSPDRVANEKLFF.

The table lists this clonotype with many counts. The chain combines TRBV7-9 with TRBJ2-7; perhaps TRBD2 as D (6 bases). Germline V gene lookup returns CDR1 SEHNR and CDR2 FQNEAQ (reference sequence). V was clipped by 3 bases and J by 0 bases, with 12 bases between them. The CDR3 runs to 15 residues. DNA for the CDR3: TGTGCCAGCAGCTTGGACGGGAGAGTCTCCTACGAGCAGTACTTC. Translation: CASSLDGRVSYEQYF.

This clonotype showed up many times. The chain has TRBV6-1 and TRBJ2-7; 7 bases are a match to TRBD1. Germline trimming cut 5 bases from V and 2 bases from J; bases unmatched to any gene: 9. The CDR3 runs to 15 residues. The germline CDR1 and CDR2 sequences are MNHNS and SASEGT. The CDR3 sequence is CASSLPTGRAYEQYF. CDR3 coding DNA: TGTGCCAGCAGTCTCCCGACAGGGAGAGCCTACGAGCAGTACTTC.

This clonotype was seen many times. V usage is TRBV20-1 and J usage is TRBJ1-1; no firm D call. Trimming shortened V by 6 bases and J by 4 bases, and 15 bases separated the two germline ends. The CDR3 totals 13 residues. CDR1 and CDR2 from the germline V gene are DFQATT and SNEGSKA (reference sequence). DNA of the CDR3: TGCAGTGCCCGGGTGGACGCGGTCACTGAAGCTTTCTTT. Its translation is CSARVDAVTEAFF.

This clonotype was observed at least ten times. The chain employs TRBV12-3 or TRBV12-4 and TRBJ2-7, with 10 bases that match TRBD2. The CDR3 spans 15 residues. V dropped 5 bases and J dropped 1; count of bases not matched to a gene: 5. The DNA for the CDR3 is TGTGCCAGCAGTCCGGGACTAGCGATTTCCTACGAGCAGTACTTC. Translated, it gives CASSPGLAISYEQYF.

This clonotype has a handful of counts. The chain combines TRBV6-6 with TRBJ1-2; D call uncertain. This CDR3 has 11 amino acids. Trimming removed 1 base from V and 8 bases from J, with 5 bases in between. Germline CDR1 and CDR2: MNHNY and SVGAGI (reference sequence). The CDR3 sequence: CASSYLGGYTF. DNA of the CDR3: TGTGCCAGCAGTTACTTGGGCGGCTACACCTTC.

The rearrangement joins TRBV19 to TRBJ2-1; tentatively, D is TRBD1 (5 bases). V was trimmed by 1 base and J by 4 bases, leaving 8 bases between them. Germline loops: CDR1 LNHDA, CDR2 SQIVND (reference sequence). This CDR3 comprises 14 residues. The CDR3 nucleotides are TGTGCCAGTAGTATAGTGGGGCGTTACAATGAGCAGTTCTTC. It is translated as CASSIVGRYNEQFF.

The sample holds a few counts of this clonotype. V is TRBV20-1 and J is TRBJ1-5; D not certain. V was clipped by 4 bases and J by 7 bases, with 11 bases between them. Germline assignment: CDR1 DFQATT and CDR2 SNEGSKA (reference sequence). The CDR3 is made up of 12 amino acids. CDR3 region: CSAIGSGQPQHF. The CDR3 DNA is TGCAGTGCTATAGGGTCGGGACAGCCCCAGCATTTT.

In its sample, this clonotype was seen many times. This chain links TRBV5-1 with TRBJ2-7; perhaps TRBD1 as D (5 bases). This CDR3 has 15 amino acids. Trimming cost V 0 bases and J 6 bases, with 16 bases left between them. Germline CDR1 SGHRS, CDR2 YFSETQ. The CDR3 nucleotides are TGCGCCAGCAGCTTGGAGTGGGGCAGGCTCGGCGAGCAGTACTTC. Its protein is CASSLEWGRLGEQYF.

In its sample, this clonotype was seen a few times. CDR3 protein: CASSLVGGENNSPLHF. The DNA of the CDR3 is TGTGCCAGCAGCTTAGTAGGGGGAGAGAATAATTCACCCCTCCACTTT. The V gene is TRBV7-8, the J gene TRBJ1-6, with D possibly TRBD1 on 6 matching bases. The germline V gene has CDR1 SGHVS and CDR2 FQNEAQ. Trimming cost V 1 base and J 5 bases, with 12 bases left between them. The CDR3 has 16 residues.

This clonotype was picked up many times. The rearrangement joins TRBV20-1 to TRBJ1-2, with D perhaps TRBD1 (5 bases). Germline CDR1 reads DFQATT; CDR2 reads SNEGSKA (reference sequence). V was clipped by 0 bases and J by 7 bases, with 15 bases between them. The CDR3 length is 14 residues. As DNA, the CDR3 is TGCAGTGCTAGAGAGTTAGCAGGGAGGAGTGGCTACACCTTC. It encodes CSARELAGRSGYTF.

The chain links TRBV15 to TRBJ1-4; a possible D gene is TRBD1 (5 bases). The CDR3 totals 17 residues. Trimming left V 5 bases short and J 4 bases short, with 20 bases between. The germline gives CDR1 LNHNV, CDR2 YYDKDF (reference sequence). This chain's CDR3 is CATSGLLRGLSNEKLFF. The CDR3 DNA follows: TGTGCCACCAGCGGCCTTTTAAGGGGTCTAAGTAATGAAAAACTGTTTTTT.

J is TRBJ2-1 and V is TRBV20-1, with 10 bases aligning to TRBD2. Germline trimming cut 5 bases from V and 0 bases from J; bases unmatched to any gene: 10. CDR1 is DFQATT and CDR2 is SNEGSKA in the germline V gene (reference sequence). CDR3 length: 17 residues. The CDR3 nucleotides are TGCAGTGCTGCCCTACTAGCGGGGTTTAGCTCCTACAATGAGCAGTTCTTC. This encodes CSAALLAGFSSYNEQFF.

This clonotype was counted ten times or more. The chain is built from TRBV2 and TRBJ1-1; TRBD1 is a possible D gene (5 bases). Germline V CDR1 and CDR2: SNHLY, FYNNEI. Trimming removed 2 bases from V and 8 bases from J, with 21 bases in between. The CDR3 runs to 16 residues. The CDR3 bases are TGTGCCAGCAGTGAAAAGCGGGCAGGGTTTGTGCCCGAAGCTTTCTTT. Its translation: CASSEKRAGFVPEAFF.

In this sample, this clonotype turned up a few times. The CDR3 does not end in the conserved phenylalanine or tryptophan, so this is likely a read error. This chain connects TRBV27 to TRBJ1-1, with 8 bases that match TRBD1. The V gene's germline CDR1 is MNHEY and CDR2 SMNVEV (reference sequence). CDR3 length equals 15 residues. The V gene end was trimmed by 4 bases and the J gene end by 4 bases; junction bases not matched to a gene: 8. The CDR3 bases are TGTGCCAGCAGTTCTCTCGGACAGGGACGCACTGAAGCTTTCTCT. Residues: CASSSLGQGRTEAFS.

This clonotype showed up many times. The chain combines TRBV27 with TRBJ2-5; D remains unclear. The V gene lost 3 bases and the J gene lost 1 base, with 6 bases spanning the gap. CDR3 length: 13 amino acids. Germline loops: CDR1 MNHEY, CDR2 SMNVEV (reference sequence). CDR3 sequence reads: CASSFRFQETQYF. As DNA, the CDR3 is TGTGCCAGCAGTTTCCGTTTCCAAGAGACCCAGTACTTC.

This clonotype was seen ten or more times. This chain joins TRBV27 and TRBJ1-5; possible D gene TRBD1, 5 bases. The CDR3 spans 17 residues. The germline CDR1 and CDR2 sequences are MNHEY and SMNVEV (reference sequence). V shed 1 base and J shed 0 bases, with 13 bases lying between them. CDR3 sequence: CASSLLGSGYSNQPQHF. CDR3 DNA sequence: TGTGCCAGCAGTTTATTGGGGTCAGGGTATAGCAATCAGCCCCAGCATTTT.

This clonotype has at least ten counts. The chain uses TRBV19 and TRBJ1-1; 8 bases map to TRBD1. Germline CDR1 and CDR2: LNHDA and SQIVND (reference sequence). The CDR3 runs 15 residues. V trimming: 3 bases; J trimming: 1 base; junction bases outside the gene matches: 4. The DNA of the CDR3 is TGTGCCAGTAGTATCCGCGGACAGGGGAACACTGAAGCTTTCTTT. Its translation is CASSIRGQGNTEAFF.

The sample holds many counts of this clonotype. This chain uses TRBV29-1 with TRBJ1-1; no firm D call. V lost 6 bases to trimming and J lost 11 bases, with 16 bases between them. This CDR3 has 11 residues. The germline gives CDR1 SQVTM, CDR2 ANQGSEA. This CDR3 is CSVSDLNTAFF. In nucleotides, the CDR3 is TGCAGCGTCTCCGACCTAAATACGGCTTTCTTT.

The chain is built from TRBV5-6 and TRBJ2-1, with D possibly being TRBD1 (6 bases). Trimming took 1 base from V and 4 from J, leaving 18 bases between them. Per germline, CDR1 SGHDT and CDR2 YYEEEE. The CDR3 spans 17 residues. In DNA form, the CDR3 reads TGTGCCAGCAGCTTGAAAGGGGGTGTGGGGGCGTACAATGAGCAGTTCTTC. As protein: CASSLKGGVGAYNEQFF. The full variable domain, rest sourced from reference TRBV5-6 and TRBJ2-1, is DAGVTQSPTHLIKTRGQQVTLRCSPKSGHDTVSWYQQALGQGPQFIFQYYEEEERQRGNFPDRFSGHQFPNYSSELNVNALLLGDSALYLCASSLKGGVGAYNEQFFGPGTRLTVL.

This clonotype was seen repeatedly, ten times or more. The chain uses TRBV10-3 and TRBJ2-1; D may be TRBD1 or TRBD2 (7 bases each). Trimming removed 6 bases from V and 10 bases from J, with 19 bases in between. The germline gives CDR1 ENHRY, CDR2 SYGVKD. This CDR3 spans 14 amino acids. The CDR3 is CAISPGRETGEQFF. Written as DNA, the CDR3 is TGTGCCATCAGCCCGGGGCGGGAGACAGGGGAGCAGTTCTTC.

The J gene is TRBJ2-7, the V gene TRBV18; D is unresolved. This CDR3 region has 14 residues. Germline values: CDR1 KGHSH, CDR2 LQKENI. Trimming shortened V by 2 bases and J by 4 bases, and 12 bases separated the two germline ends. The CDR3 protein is CASSPFRNNYEQYF. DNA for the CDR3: TGTGCCAGCTCACCATTCAGAAATAATTACGAGCAGTACTTC.

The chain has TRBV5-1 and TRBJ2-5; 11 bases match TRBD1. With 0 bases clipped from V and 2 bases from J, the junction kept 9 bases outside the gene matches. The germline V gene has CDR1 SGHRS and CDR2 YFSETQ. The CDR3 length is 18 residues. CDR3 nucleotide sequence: TGCGCCAGCAGCTTGGGATCTGAGGACAGGGGGCATCAAGAGACCCAGTACTTC. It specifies CASSLGSEDRGHQETQYF.

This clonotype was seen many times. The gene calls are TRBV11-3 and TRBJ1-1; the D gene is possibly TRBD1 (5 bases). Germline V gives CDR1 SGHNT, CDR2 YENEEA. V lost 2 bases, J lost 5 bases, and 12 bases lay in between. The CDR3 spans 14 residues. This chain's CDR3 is CASSLKVWGTEAFF. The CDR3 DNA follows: TGTGCCAGCAGCTTAAAAGTGTGGGGGACTGAAGCTTTCTTT. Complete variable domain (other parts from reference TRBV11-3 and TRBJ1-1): EAGVVQSPRYKIIEKKQPVAFWCNPISGHNTLYWYLQNLGQGPELLIRYENEEAVDDSQLPKDRFSAERLKGVDSTLKIQPAELGDSAVYLCASSLKVWGTEAFFGQGTRLTVV.

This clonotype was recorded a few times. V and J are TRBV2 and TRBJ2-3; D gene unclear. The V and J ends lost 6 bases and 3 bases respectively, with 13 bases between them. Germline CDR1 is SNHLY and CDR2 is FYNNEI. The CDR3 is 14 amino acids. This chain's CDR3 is CASRSGLGTDTQYF. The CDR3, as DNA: TGTGCCAGCAGGTCGGGCCTTGGGACAGATACGCAGTATTTT.

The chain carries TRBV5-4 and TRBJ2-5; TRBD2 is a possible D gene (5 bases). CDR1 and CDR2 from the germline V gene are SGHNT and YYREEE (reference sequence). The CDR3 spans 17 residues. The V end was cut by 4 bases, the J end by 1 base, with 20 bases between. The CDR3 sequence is CASSLMASAAFQETQYF. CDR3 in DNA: TGTGCCAGCAGCCTGATGGCTTCAGCGGCCTTCCAAGAGACCCAGTACTTC.

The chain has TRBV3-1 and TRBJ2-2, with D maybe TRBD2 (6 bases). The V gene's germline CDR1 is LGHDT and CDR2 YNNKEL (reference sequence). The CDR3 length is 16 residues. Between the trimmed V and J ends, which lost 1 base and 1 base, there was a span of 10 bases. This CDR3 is CASSQGAGRNTGELFF. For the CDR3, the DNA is TGTGCCAGCAGCCAAGGTGCGGGGAGGAACACCGGGGAGCTGTTTTTT.